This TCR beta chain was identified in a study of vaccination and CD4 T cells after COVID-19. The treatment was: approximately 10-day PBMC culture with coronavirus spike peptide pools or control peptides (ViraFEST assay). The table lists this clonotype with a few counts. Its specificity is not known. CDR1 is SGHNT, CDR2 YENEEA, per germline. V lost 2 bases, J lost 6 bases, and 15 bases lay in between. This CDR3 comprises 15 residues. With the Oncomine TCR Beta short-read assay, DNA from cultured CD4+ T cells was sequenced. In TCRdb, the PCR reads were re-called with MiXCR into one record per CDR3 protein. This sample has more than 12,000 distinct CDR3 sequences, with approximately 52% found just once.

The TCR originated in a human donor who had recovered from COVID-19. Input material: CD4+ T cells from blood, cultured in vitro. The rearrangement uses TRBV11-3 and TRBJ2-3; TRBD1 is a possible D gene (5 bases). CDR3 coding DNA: TGTGCCAGCAGCTTAACGAGACAGCCGGGCGATACGCAGTATTTT. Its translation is CASSLTRQPGDTQYF.